This T cell receptor (beta chain) is drawn from a study of T-cell memory formation after mild COVID-19. Study-wide points: Within pre-infection memory, some responding clones were found, suggesting cross-reactive memory joined.

TCRdb reprocessed the 5' RACE reads with MiXCR, giving one entry per CDR3 protein. The sample has some 160,000 distinct CDR3 sequences; about a third are singletons. The germline CDR1 and CDR2 sequences are SGHVS and FNYEAQ. The CDR3 runs 14 residues. Between the trimmed V and J ends, which lost 0 bases and 4 bases, there was a span of 7 bases. As for this clonotype: The antigen remains undetermined.

V gene TRBV7-6 combines with J gene TRBJ2-1; D is undetermined. The receptor comes from an adult woman who had mild COVID-19 (a few samples of this study predate the infection). Cell type and time point are not known. The specimen was PBMCs or a T cell subset sorted from them (not recorded which). The CDR3 sequence is CASSLAVPYNEQFF. CDR3 nucleotide sequence: TGTGCCAGCAGCTTAGCGGTTCCTTACAATGAGCAGTTCTTC.